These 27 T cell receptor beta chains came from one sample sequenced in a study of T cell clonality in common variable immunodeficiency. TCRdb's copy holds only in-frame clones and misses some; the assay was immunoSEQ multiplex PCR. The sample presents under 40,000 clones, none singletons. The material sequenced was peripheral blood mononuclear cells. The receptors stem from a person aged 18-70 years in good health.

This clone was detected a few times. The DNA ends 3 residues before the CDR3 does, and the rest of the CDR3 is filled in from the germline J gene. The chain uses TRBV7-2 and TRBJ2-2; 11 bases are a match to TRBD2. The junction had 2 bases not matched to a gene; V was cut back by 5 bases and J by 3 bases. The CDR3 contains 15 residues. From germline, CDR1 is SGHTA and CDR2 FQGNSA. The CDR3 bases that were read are TGTGCCAGCAGCCCTAGCGGGGGGTACACCGGGGAG. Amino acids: CASSPSGGYTGE. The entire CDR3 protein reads CASSPSGGYTGELFF.

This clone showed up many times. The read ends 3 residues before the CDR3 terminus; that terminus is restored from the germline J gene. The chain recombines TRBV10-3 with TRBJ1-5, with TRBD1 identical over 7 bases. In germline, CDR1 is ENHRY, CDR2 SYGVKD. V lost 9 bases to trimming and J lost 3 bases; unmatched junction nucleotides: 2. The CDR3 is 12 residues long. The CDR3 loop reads CAIGTANQPQHF. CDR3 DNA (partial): TGTGCCATAGGGACAGCCAATCAGCCC.

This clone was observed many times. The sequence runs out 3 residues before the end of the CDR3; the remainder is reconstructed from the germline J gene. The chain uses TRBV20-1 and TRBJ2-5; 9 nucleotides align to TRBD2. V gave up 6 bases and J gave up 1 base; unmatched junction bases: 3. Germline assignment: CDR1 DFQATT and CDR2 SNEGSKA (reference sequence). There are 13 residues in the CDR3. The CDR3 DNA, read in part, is TGCAGTGCAACGGGACTAGCCCAAGAGACC. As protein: CSATGLAQET. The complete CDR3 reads CSATGLAQETQYF.

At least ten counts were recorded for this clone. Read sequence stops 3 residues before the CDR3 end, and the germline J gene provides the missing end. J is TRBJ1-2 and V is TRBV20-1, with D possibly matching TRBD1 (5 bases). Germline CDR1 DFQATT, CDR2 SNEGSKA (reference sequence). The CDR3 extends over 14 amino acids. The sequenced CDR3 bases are TGCAGTGCTAGAGATAGGGCAGGGCAATCAGGC. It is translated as CSARDRAGQSG. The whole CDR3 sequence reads CSARDRAGQSGYTF.

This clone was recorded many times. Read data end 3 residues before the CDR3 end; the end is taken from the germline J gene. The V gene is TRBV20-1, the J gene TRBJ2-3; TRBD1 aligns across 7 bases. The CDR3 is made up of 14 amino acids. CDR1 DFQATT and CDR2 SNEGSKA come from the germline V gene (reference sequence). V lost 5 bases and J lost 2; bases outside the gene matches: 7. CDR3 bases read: TGCAGTGCTGTCAAGGGGGCCCCCACAGATACG. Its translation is CSAVKGAPTDT. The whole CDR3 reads CSAVKGAPTDTQYF.

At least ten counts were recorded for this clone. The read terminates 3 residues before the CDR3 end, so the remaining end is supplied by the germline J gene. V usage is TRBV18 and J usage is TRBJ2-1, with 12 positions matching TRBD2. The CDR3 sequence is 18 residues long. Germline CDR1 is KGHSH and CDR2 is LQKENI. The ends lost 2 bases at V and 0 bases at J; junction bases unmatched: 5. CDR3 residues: CASSPTSGRPGSYNEQFF. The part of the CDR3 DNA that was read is TGTGCCAGCTCACCAACTAGCGGGAGGCCCGGCTCCTACAATGAG.

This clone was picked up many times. Partial CDR3 DNA: TGTGCCAGCAGCTTGTCCCCAGGAATGACCGGGGAG. Translating it yields CASSLSPGMTGE. The complete CDR3 protein is CASSLSPGMTGELFF. V is TRBV5-4 and J is TRBJ2-2; no clear D. The read is 3 residues too short to cover the CDR3 end, so that end is filled in from the germline J gene. Trimming took 1 base from V and 5 from J, leaving 12 bases between them. From germline, CDR1 is SGHNT and CDR2 YYREEE (reference sequence). CDR3 length: 15 amino acids.

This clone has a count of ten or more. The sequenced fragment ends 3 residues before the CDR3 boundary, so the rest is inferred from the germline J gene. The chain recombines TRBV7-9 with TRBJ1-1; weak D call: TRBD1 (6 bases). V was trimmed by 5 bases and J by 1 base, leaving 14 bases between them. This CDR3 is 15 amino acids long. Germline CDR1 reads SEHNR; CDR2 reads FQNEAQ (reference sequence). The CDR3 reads CASSPLTGWNTEAFF. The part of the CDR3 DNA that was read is TGTGCCAGCAGCCCGCTGACAGGCTGGAACACTGAA.

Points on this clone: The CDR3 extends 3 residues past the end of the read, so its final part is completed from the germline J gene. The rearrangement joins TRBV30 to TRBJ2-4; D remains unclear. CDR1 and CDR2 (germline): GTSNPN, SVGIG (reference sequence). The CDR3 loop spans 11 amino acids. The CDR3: CAWSVGGGQYF. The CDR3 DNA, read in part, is TGTGCCTGGAGTGTGGGTGGCGGT.

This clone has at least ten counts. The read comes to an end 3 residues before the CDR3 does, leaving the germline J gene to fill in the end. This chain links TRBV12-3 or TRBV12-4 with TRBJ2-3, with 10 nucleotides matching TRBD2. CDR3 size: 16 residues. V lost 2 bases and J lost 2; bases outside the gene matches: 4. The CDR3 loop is CASSLTSGVNTDTQYF. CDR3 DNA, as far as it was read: TGTGCCAGCAGTTTAACTAGCGGGGTTAACACAGATACG.

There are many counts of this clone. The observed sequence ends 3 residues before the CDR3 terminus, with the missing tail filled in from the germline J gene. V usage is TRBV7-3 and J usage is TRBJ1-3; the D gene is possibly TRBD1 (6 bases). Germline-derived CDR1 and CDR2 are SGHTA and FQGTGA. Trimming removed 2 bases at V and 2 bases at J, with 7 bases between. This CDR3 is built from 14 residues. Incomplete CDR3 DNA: TGTGCCAGCAGCTTAGGGGGCACTGGAAACACC. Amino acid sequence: CASSLGGTGNT. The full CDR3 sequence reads CASSLGGTGNTIYF.

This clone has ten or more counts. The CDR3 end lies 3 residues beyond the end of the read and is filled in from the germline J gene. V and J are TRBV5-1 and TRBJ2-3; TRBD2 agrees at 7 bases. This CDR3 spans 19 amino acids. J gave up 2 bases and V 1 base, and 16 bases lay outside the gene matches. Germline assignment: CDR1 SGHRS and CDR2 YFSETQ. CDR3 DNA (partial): TGCGCCAGCAGCTTGCCTGTTATCCTAGGAGCGGGGATCACAGATACG. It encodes CASSLPVILGAGITDT. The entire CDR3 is CASSLPVILGAGITDTQYF.

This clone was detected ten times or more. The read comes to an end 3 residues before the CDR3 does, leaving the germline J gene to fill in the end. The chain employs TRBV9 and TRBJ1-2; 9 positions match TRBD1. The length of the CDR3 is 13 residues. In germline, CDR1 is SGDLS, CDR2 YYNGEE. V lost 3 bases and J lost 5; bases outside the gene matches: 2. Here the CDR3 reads CASSGTGEYGYTF. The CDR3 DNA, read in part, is TGTGCCAGCAGCGGGACAGGGGAGTATGGC.

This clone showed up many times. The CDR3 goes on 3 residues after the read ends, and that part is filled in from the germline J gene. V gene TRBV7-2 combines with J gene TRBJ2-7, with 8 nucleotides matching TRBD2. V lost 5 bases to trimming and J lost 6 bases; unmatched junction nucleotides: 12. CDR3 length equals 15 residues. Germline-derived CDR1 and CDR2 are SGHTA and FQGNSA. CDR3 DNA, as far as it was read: TGTGCCAGCAGCAAACGGGGGGGGGAAGGGCTCGAG. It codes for CASSKRGGEGLE. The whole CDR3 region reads CASSKRGGEGLEQYF.

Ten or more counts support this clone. CDR3 sequence: CASSPGTSDYNEQFF. The covered CDR3 bases are TGCGCCAGCAGCCCCGGGACTAGCGACTACAATGAG. The chain recombines TRBV5-1 with TRBJ2-1; 10 positions agree with TRBD2. The read falls 3 residues short of the CDR3 end, and the missing part is taken from the germline J gene. CDR1 is SGHRS and CDR2 is YFSETQ in the germline V gene. With 4 bases clipped from V and 3 bases from J, the junction kept 4 bases outside the gene matches. The CDR3 is made up of 15 amino acids.

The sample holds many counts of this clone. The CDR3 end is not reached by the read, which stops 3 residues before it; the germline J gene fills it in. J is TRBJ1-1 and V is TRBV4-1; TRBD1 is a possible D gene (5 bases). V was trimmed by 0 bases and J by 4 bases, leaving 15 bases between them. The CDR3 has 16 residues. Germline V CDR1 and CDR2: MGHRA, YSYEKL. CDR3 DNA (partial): TGCGCCAGCAGCCAAGATGGGTCCGGGAGGGGCACTGAA. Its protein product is CASSQDGSGRGTE. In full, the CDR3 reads CASSQDGSGRGTEAFF.

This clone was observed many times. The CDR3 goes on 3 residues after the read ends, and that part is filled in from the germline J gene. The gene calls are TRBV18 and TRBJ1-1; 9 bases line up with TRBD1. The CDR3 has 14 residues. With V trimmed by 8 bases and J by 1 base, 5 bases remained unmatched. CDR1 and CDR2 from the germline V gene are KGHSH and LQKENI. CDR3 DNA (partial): TGTGCCAGCCCCCGGGACAGGGAGAACACTGAA. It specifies CASPRDRENTE. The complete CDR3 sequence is CASPRDRENTEAFF.

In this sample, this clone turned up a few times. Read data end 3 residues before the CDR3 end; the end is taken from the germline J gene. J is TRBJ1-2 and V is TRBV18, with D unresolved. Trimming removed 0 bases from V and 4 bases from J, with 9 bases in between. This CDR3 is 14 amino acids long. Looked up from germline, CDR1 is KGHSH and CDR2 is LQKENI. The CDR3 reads CASSPPATRYGYTF. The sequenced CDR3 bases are TGTGCCAGCTCACCACCGGCGACTCGCTATGGC.

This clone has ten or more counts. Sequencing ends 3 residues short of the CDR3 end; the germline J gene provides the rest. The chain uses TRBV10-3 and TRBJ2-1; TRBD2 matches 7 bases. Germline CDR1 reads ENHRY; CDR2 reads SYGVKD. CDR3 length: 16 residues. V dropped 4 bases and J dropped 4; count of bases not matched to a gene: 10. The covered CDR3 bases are TGTGCCATCAGTGGTCATAGCGGGCCACCTTACAATGAG. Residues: CAISGHSGPPYNE. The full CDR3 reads CAISGHSGPPYNEQFF.

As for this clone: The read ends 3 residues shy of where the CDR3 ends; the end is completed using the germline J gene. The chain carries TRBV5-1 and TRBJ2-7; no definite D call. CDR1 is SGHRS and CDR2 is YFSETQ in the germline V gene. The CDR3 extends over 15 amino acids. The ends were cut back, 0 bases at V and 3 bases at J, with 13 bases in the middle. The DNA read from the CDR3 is TGCGCCAGCAGCTTGGAAAGGTCCCCCATCTACGAG. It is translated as CASSLERSPIYE. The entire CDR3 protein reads CASSLERSPIYEQYF.

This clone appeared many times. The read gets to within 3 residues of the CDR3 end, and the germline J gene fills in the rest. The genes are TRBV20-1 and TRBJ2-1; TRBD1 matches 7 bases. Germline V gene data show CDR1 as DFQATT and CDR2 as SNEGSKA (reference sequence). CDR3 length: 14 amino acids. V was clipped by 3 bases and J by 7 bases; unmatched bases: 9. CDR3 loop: CSARVTGPFNEQFF. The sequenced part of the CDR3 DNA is TGCAGTGCTAGGGTGACAGGGCCGTTTAATGAG.

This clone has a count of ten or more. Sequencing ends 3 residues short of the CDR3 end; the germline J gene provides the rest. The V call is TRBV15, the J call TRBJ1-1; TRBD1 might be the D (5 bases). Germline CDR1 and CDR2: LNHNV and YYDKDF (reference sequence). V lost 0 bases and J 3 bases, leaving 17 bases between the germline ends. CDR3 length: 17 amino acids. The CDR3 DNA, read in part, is TGTGCCACCAGCAGAGATAGTAGGGCCCTCAGGGACACTGAA. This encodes CATSRDSRALRDTE. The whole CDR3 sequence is CATSRDSRALRDTEAFF.

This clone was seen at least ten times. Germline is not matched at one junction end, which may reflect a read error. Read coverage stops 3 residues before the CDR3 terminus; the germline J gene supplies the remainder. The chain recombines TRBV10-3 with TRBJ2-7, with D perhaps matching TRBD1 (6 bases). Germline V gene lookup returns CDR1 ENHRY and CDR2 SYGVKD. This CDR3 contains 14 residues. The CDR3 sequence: CATSDRSRSYEQYF. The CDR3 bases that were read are TGTGCCACCAGTGACAGGAGCCGCTCCTACGAG.

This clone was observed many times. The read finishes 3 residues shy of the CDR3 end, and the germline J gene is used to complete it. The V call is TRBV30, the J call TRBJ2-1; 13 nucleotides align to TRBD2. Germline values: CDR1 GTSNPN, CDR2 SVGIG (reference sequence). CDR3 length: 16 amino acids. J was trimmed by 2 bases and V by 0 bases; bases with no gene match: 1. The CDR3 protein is CAWSVGTSGAYNEQFF. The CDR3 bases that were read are TGTGCCTGGAGTGTCGGGACTAGCGGGGCCTACAATGAG.

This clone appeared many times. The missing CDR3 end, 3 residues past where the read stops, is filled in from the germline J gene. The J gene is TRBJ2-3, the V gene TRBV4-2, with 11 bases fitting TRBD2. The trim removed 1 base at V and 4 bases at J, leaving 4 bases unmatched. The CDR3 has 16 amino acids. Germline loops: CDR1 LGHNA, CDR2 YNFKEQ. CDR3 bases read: TGTGCCAGCAGCCAAGTTTTAGCGGGAGGGCCAGATACG. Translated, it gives CASSQVLAGGPDT. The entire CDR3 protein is CASSQVLAGGPDTQYF.

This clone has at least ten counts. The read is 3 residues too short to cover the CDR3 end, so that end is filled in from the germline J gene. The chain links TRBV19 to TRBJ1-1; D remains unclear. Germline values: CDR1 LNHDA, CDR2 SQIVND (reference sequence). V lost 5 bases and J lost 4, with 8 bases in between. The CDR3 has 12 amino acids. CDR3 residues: CASSDMGTEAFF. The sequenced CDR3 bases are TGTGCCAGTAGTGACATGGGCACTGAA.

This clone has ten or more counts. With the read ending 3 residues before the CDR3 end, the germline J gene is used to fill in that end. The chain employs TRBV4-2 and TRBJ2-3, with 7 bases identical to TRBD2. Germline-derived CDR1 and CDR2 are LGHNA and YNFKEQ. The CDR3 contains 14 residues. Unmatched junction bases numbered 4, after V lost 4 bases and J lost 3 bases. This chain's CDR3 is CASSRSSGTDTQYF. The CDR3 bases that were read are TGTGCCAGCAGCCGATCTAGCGGTACAGATACG.